Below, one T cell receptor beta chain is given with its context. What antigen it recognizes has not been identified. Nothing much larger sits one base from this clone, and base qualities are not available. A MiSeq instrument was used for deep resolution sequencing, which targeted depths ranging from 1 in 1 million up to 1 in 200,000 T cells, with coverage averaging 10x for each clonotype. The immunoSEQ hsTCRB Kit was used to generate TCR beta libraries. Under the source paper's analysis protocol: ImmunoSEQ Data Assistant and ImmunoSEQ Analyzer were used for data analysis, and V, D and J genes were assigned according to IMGT definitions. Clonality was computed as one minus normalized Shannon entropy of productive rearrangement frequencies, ranging from 0 to 1. Only overrepresented clonotypes making up at least 0.05% of the repertoire of each patient were included in the public clonotype analysis. About a dozen repertoires from age-matched healthy donors, obtained from immuneACCESS, served as clonality controls. This immuneACCESS table, as held by TCRdb, lists in-frame sequences with V and J called but not all clones. Of the missing ones, under half trace to an unresolved V gene in checked studies; the others have no known cause. The V and J calls and clone size come from that table; D and trimming were worked out from the DNA. In all, the sample holds over 110,000 clones, and 75% to 95% of those were seen once. The ten top clones hold under 14% of the sample.

The meaning of the sample's time point label: approximately 11 months on ibrutinib. For TCR beta library preparation, roughly 2 micrograms of genomic DNA were extracted from the cryopreserved PBMCs. Longitudinal blood samples from CLL patients on ibrutinib monotherapy were analyzed using high-throughput TCR beta sequencing. The patients took part in an open-label, single-center phase 2 trial of ibrutinib monotherapy. Deletion took 5 bases off V and 5 bases off J, with a span of 13 bases between the germline ends. The CDR3 covers 14 residues, taking in both the cysteine and the phenylalanine. The entry retains the CDR3 DNA only, 42 bases that are in frame from base 1. CDR1 and CDR2, looked up from the germline V gene, are SGHRS and YFSETQ. The sample is drawn from a study of cytotoxic CD8 clonotypes in ibrutinib-treated CLL (dated by TCRdb to about 2021). A note on the overall study: The cohort included roughly 15 treatment-naive and around 10 relapsed/refractory patients; approximately 17 were IGHV unmutated. Response samples were obtained after a median of around eleven months of treatment, with a range of roughly 6 to 40 months. Every remission and progressive disease sample was obtained while ibrutinib was still being received by the patients. An average of 255,043 productive templates and roughly 94,000 productive rearrangements was obtained per sample. Of the roughly 90 people in the trial, approximately 24 had longitudinal samples available. Cryopreserved peripheral blood mononuclear cells were obtained before treatment, at response, and at either sustained remission or disease progression. Responses were partial in some 24 patients and complete in 2; after median around 72 months follow-up, about 14 stayed in remission and about twelve progressed.

Study-wide conclusions, independent of this receptor: Sampling times were not matched between sustained-remission and progressing patients, and lymph node repertoires were not studied. Public clonotypes were rare and either contracted or stayed stable during treatment, and the rise in clonality at ibrutinib response reflected the expansion of private clonotypes. Baseline clonality exceeded that of age-matched healthy donors and correlated strongly with circulating CD8+ T-cell counts. Clonality increased at ibrutinib response, stayed stable in sustained remission, and fell back toward baseline at progression.

In this chain, TRBV5-1 is recombined with TRBJ2-2, with a weak D call of TRBD2 (6 bases match). This receptor was taken from a human donor with chronic lymphocytic leukemia. Sequenced here: PBMCs, sampled after 12 months of ibrutinib treatment. Read as DNA, the sequence is TGCGCCAGCAGACCGGGACTTGGAACCGGGGAGCTGTTTTTT. Translation gives CASRPGLGTGELFF.